The 27 T cell receptor beta chains reported below all come from one sample, sequenced in a study of T cell responses to AZD1222 COVID-19 vaccine. TCRdb keeps only in-frame clones here, not all; method: immunoSEQ multiplex PCR. The repertoire has approximately 76,000 clones, 85% to 95% of them found once; the top ten carry roughly 4.3%. Source: peripheral blood, taken on day 0 of MenACWY control vaccination. These receptors were obtained from an adult in good health.

This clone was observed a single time. The V call is TRBV11-2, the J call TRBJ2-1; 7 positions match TRBD2. V gave up 5 bases and J gave up 2 bases; unmatched junction bases: 6. This CDR3 region has 15 residues. Germline loops: CDR1 SGHAT, CDR2 FQNNGV. In DNA form, the CDR3 reads TGTGCCAGCAGCCCCGGACTAGAACCCTACAATGAGCAGTTCTTC. This codes for CASSPGLEPYNEQFF.

The chain is built from TRBV12-3 or TRBV12-4 and TRBJ1-1; no definite D call. V lost 7 bases and J 3 bases, leaving 9 bases between the germline ends. This CDR3 comprises 12 residues. For the CDR3, the DNA is TGTGCCAGCATCTTCGGGGACACTGAAGCTTTCTTT. Translation gives CASIFGDTEAFF.

This chain connects TRBV4-3 to TRBJ2-1, with 10 bases lining up with TRBD2. The CDR3 covers 15 residues. Germline V gives CDR1 LGHNA, CDR2 YSLEER. V gave up 6 bases and J gave up 8 bases; unmatched junction bases: 10. DNA for the CDR3: TGCGCCAGCAGGCCTAGCGGGAGTCTCGTATATGAGCAGTTCTTC. Translating gives CASRPSGSLVYEQFF.

The CDR3 reads CASSLVAGETSYNEQFF. CDR3 coding DNA: TGCGCCAGCAGCCTCGTAGCGGGGGAAACATCCTACAATGAGCAGTTCTTC. The chain combines TRBV4-1 with TRBJ2-1; 9 positions match TRBD2. Germline CDR1 and CDR2: MGHRA and YSYEKL. V gave up 4 bases and J gave up 1 base; unmatched junction bases: 8. The CDR3 runs to 17 residues.

This clone came up once. CDR3 nucleotides: TGTGCCAGCAGCTTATCGACTAGCGGGAGCTACGAGCAGTACTTC. Its translation: CASSLSTSGSYEQYF. This chain joins TRBV11-2 and TRBJ2-7; 12 bases agree with TRBD2. J was trimmed by 3 bases and V by 2 bases; bases with no gene match: 2. This CDR3 has 15 amino acids. Germline values: CDR1 SGHAT, CDR2 FQNNGV.

This chain links TRBV5-4 with TRBJ2-5; TRBD1 matches 9 bases. The trim removed 2 bases at V and 5 bases at J, leaving 7 bases unmatched. The CDR3 is 15 residues long. Germline V gives CDR1 SGHNT, CDR2 YYREEE (reference sequence). CDR3 residues: CASSLEDRGYETQYF. The CDR3 DNA reads as TGTGCCAGCAGCTTAGAGGACAGGGGATATGAGACCCAGTACTTC.

The chain employs TRBV6-5 and TRBJ1-1, with D possibly matching TRBD1 (6 bases). CDR3 length: 14 residues. Germline CDR1 is MNHEY and CDR2 is SVGAGI. V gave up 5 bases and J gave up 1 base, with 11 bases separating them. The CDR3 here is CASSRDTSNTEAFF. Written as DNA, the CDR3 is TGTGCCAGCAGTCGGGACACTTCGAACACTGAAGCTTTCTTT.

This chain connects TRBV2 to TRBJ1-2, with D perhaps TRBD1 (5 bases). The CDR3 sequence is 14 residues long. Germline CDR1 and CDR2: SNHLY and FYNNEI. V dropped 1 base and J dropped 3 bases, with 9 bases sitting between them. The CDR3 nucleotides are TGTGCCAGCAGTGAAGGCGACAGTTACTATGGCTACACCTTC. Protein sequence: CASSEGDSYYGYTF. The entire variable domain, with the rest obtained from reference TRBV2 and TRBJ1-2, is as follows: EPEVTQTPSHQVTQMGQEVILRCVPISNHLYFYWYRQILGQKVEFLVSFYNNEISEKSEIFDDQFSVERPDGSNFTLKIRSTKLEDSAMYFCASSEGDSYYGYTFGSGTRLTVV.

The rearrangement uses TRBV7-2 and TRBJ2-4, with 9 positions matching TRBD1. Germline loops: CDR1 SGHTA, CDR2 FQGNSA. There are 15 residues in the CDR3. The V and J ends lost 5 bases and 9 bases, in that order; junction bases with no gene match: 11. The CDR3 DNA follows: TGTGCCAGCAGCGTAGAATTAACAGGGGGCGGCATTCAGTACTTC. It is translated as CASSVELTGGGIQYF.

This clone was found once. The J gene is TRBJ2-7, the V gene TRBV6-6; D possibly uses TRBD1 or TRBD2 (5 bases each). This CDR3 is built from 14 residues. CDR1 is MNHNY and CDR2 is SVGAGI in the germline V gene (reference sequence). The V gene lost 8 bases and the J gene lost 3 bases, with 17 bases spanning the gap. CDR3 sequence: CASVSGEGSYEQYF. In DNA form, the CDR3 reads TGTGCCAGCGTATCGGGTGAGGGGAGCTACGAGCAGTACTTC.

The V and J genes are TRBV30 and TRBJ2-3, with 8 bases fitting TRBD1. Looked up from germline, CDR1 is GTSNPN and CDR2 is SVGIG (reference sequence). This CDR3 has 13 amino acids. V was pared by 4 bases and J by 4 bases, with 4 bases of the junction left unmatched. CDR3 coding DNA: TGTGCCTGGAACTCCAGGGGGCCAGATACGCAGTATTTT. This encodes CAWNSRGPDTQYF.

The CDR3 is CASSPTGGITYEQYF. In nucleotides, the CDR3 is TGTGCCAGCAGCCCCACAGGGGGTATCACCTACGAGCAGTACTTC. The chain uses TRBV3-1 (or the pseudogene TRBV3-2) and TRBJ2-7, with 8 bases aligning to TRBD1. J was trimmed by 2 bases and V by 4 bases; bases with no gene match: 7. The CDR3 is made up of 15 amino acids. Germline-derived CDR1 and CDR2 are LGHDT and YNNKEL (reference sequence).

The genes are TRBV7-3 and TRBJ2-7; weak D call: TRBD2 (6 bases). Germline V lookup: CDR1 SGHTA, CDR2 FQGTGA. Trimming pared 4 bases from V and 4 bases from J, leaving 20 bases between. This CDR3 is built from 16 residues. Here the CDR3 reads CASSSSGGSTYYEQYF. The CDR3 coding sequence is TGTGCCAGCAGCTCCTCTGGGGGGTCCACTTATTACGAGCAGTACTTC.

The V call is TRBV7-9, the J call TRBJ1-5, with no clear D. V lost 5 bases and J lost 5, with 16 bases in between. Looked up from germline, CDR1 is SEHNR and CDR2 is FQNEAQ (reference sequence). The CDR3 contains 15 residues. The CDR3 DNA sequence: TGTGCCAGCAGCCCAGACTGGGTTGGGGATCAGCCCCAGCATTTT. Its translation is CASSPDWVGDQPQHF.

The rearrangement joins TRBV10-3 to TRBJ2-7; D gene unclear. In germline, CDR1 is ENHRY, CDR2 SYGVKD. The CDR3 totals 16 residues. The ends were cut back, 0 bases at V and 1 base at J, with 13 bases in the middle. CDR3 sequence: CAISESRHFWSYEQYF. The CDR3 DNA reads TGTGCCATCAGTGAGTCAAGGCACTTTTGGTCCTACGAGCAGTACTTC.

V is TRBV7-9 and J is TRBJ2-3; D is possibly TRBD1 (5 bases). From germline, CDR1 is SEHNR and CDR2 FQNEAQ (reference sequence). Trimming left V 3 bases short and J 6 bases short, with 10 bases between. The CDR3 has 13 amino acids. CDR3 protein: CASSFEGADTQYF. The CDR3 DNA follows: TGTGCCAGCAGCTTTGAAGGGGCGGATACGCAGTATTTT. Full variable domain (missing parts from reference TRBV7-9 and TRBJ2-3): DTGVSQNPRHKITKRGQNVTFRCDPISEHNRLYWYRQTLGQGPEFLTYFQNEAQLEKSRLLSDRFSAERPKGSFSTLEIQRTEQGDSAMYLCASSFEGADTQYFGPGTRLTVL.

The chain recombines TRBV19 with TRBJ2-7; the D is unclear. This CDR3 spans 14 amino acids. Germline V CDR1 and CDR2: LNHDA, SQIVND (reference sequence). V was trimmed by 5 bases and J by 4 bases, leaving 15 bases between them. Here the CDR3 DNA reads TGTGCCAGTAGTCCCGGACGGGTGGGGTACGAGCAGTACTTC. Translated: CASSPGRVGYEQYF.

V gene TRBV20-1 combines with J gene TRBJ2-7; the D is unclear. V was shortened by 3 bases and J by 0 bases, with 3 bases between the two germline ends. The CDR3 length is 11 residues. Germline assignment: CDR1 DFQATT and CDR2 SNEGSKA (reference sequence). The CDR3 DNA reads TGCAGTGCTAGGGACTCCTACGAGCAGTACTTC. Amino acid sequence: CSARDSYEQYF.

CDR3 protein: CASSTPGGGGEKLFF. DNA of the CDR3: TGTGCCAGCAGCACCCCAGGGGGCGGCGGTGAAAAACTGTTTTTT. The chain couples TRBV9 to TRBJ1-4; TRBD1 matches at 8 bases. The CDR3 spans 15 residues. Germline V CDR1 and CDR2: SGDLS, YYNGEE. V shed 4 bases, J shed 7 bases, and the junction held 9 bases outside the gene matches.

The chain uses TRBV29-1 and TRBJ2-2; TRBD2 might be the D (5 bases). Germline V gene lookup returns CDR1 SQVTM and CDR2 ANQGSEA. This CDR3 region has 15 residues. Trimming left V 7 bases short and J 0 bases short, with 15 bases between. The CDR3 sequence is CSAKGTSSNTGELFF. The CDR3 region has the DNA TGCAGCGCCAAGGGCACTAGTTCGAACACCGGGGAGCTGTTTTTT.

This clone was recorded only once. The chain joins TRBV11-3 to TRBJ2-1, with D tentatively TRBD1 (6 bases). Trimming removed 5 bases from V and 10 bases from J, with 15 bases in between. This CDR3 is built from 13 residues. The germline gives CDR1 SGHNT, CDR2 YENEEA. CDR3 residues: CASSESPGTEQFF. As DNA, the CDR3 is TGTGCCAGCAGCGAGAGTCCCGGGACAGAGCAGTTCTTC.

This sequence joins TRBV5-5 and TRBJ1-1; TRBD1 is a possible D gene (5 bases). The CDR3 loop spans 16 amino acids. Germline CDR1 reads SGHKS; CDR2 reads YYEKEE (reference sequence). Trimming left V 5 bases short and J 2 bases short, with 19 bases between. CDR3 nucleotides: TGTGCCAGCAGGGAGCACCTCGGACATGAAAACACTGAAGCTTTCTTT. It is translated as CASREHLGHENTEAFF.

This chain connects TRBV3-1 (or the pseudogene TRBV3-2) to TRBJ2-7; a possible D gene is TRBD2 (5 bases). Germline V gives CDR1 LGHDT, CDR2 YNNKEL (reference sequence). This CDR3 comprises 13 residues. Deletions cut 0 bases from V and 6 bases from J, with 9 bases between. The CDR3 loop is CASSQDTSREQYF. CDR3 DNA sequence: TGTGCCAGCAGCCAAGATACTAGTCGCGAGCAGTACTTC.

The V gene is TRBV6-2 or TRBV6-3, the J gene TRBJ2-3, with unresolved D. In germline, CDR1 is MNHEY, CDR2 SVGEGT. With 6 bases removed from V and 3 bases from J, the gap between germline ends came to 7 bases. The CDR3 runs to 12 residues. CDR3 amino acids: CASSPRTDTQYF. As DNA, the CDR3 is TGTGCCAGCAGCCCAAGGACAGATACGCAGTATTTT.

This chain links TRBV13 with TRBJ1-1; D is uncertain. Germline V gives CDR1 PRHDT, CDR2 FYEKMQ (reference sequence). The CDR3 has 14 residues. Trimming shortened V by 0 bases and J by 1 base, and 6 bases separated the two germline ends. The CDR3 sequence is CASSLGAGNTEAFF. DNA of the CDR3: TGTGCCAGCAGCTTAGGGGCCGGGAACACTGAAGCTTTCTTT.

This chain uses TRBV29-1 with TRBJ1-2; D unclear. V was trimmed by 6 bases and J by 8 bases, leaving 19 bases between them. This CDR3 is 13 amino acids long. Germline V gene data show CDR1 as SQVTM and CDR2 as ANQGSEA. The CDR3 reads CSVGQVSGSGYTF. CDR3 DNA sequence: TGCAGCGTAGGTCAGGTTTCCGGGTCGGGCTACACCTTC. The complete variable domain, with remaining parts taken from reference TRBV29-1 and TRBJ1-2, reads SAVISQKPSRDICQRGTSLTIQCQVDSQVTMMFWYRQQPGQSLTLIATANQGSEATYESGFVIDKFPISRPNLTFSTLTVSNMSPEDSSIYLCSVGQVSGSGYTFGSGTRLTVV.

The chain combines TRBV5-4 with TRBJ2-5; D is unclear. The ends were cut back, 6 bases at V and 5 bases at J, with 17 bases in the middle. This CDR3 has 14 residues. The germline CDR1 and CDR2 sequences are SGHNT and YYREEE (reference sequence). The CDR3 DNA sequence: TGTGCCAGCACGGAAGATTTATCGAGGGAGACCCAGTACTTC. Translating it yields CASTEDLSRETQYF. Full variable domain (outside the CDR3, taken from reference TRBV5-4 and TRBJ2-5): ETGVTQSPTHLIKTRGQQVTLRCSSQSGHNTVSWYQQALGQGPQFIFQYYREEENGRGNFPPRFSGLQFPNYSSELNVNALELDDSALYLCASTEDLSRETQYFGPGTRLLVL.